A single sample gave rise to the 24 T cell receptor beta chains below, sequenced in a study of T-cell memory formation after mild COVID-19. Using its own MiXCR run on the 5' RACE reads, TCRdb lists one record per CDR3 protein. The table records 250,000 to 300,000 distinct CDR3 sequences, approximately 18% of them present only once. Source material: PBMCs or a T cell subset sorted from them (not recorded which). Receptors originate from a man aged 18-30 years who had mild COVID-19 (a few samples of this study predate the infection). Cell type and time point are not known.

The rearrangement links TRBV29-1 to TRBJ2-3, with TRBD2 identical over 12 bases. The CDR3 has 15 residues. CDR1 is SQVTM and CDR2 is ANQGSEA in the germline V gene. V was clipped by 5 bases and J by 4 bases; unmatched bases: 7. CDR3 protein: CSVILLAGGPDTQYF. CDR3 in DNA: TGCAGCGTTATCCTCCTAGCGGGGGGGCCAGATACGCAGTATTTT.

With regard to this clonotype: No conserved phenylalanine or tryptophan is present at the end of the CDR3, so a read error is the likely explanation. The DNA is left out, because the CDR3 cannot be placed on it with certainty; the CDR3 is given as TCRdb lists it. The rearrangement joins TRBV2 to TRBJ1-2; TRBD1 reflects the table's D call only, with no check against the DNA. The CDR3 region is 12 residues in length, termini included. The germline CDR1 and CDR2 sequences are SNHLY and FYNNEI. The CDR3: CASSSRDQRPFY.

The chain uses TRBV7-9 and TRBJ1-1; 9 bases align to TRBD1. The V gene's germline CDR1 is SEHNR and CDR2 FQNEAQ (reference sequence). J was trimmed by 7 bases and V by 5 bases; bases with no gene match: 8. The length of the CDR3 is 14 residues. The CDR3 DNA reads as TGTGCCAGCAGCCTAACAGGGGGCGAGGGTGAAGCTTTCTTT. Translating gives CASSLTGGEGEAFF.

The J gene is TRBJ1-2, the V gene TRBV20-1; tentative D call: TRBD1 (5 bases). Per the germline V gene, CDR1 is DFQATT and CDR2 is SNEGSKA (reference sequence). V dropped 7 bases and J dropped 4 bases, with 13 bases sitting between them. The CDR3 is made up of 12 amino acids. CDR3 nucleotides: TGCAGTGTTGCGAAGCAGGGCTATGGCTACACCTTC. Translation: CSVAKQGYGYTF.

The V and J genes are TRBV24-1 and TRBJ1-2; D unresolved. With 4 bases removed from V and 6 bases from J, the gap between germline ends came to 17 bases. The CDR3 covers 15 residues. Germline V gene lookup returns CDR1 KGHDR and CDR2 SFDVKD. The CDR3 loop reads CATSEGGPQNDGYTF. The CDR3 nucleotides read TGTGCCACCAGTGAAGGCGGACCCCAAAATGATGGCTACACCTTC.

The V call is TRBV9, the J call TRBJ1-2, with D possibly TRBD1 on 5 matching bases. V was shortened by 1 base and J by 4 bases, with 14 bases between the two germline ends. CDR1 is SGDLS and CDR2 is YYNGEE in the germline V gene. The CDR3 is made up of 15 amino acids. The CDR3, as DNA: TGTGCCAGCAGCGTACAGGGTAGCAGTGGCTATGGCTACACCTTC. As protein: CASSVQGSSGYGYTF.

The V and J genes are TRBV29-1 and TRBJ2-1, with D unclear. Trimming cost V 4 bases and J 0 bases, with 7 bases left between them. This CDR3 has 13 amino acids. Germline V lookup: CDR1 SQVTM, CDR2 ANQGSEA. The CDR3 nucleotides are TGCAGCGTTGCTTTTGGCTCCTACAATGAGCAGTTCTTC. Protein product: CSVAFGSYNEQFF.

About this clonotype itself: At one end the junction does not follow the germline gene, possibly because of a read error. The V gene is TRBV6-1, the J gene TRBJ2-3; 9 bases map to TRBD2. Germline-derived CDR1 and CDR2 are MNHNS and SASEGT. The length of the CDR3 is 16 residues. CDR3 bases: TGTGCCAGCAGTGAACACGCGGGGGGGAGCACAGATACGCAGGATTTT. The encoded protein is CASSEHAGGSTDTQDF.

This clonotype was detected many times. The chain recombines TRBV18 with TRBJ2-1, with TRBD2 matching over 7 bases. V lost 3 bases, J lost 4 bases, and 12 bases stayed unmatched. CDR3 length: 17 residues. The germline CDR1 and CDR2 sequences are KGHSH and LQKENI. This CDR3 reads CASSPARGEAGYNEQFF. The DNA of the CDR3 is TGTGCCAGCTCACCTGCCCGGGGGGAAGCGGGGTACAATGAGCAGTTCTTC.

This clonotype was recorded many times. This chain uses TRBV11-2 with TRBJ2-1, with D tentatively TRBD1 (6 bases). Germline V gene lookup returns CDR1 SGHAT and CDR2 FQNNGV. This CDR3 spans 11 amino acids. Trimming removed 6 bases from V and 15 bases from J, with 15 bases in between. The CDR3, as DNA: TGTGCCAGCAGGCTACAGGGTTGGCCGTTCTTC. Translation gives CASRLQGWPFF.

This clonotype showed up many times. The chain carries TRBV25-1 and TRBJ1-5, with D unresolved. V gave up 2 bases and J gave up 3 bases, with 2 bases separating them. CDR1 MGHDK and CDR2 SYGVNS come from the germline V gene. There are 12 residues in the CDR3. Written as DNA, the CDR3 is TGTGCCAGCAGTGAAGCCAATCAGCCCCAGCATTTT. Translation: CASSEANQPQHF.

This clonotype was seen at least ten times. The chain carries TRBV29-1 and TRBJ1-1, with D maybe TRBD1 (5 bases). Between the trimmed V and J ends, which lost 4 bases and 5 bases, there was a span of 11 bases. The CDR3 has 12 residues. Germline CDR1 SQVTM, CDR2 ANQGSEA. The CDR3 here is CSVGQGDTEAFF. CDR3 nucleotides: TGCAGCGTTGGTCAGGGAGATACTGAAGCTTTCTTT.

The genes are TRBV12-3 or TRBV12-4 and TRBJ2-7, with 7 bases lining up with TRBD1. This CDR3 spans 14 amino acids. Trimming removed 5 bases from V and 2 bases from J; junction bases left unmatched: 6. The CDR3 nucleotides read TGTGCCAGCAGTACCGGACAGGCCCCCTACGAGCAGTACTTC. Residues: CASSTGQAPYEQYF.

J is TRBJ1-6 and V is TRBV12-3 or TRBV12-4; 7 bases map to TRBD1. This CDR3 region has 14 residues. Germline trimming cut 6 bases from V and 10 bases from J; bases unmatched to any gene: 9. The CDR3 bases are TGTGCCAGCAGCTTTCCAGGGGGACGATCACCCCTCCACTTT. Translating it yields CASSFPGGRSPLHF.

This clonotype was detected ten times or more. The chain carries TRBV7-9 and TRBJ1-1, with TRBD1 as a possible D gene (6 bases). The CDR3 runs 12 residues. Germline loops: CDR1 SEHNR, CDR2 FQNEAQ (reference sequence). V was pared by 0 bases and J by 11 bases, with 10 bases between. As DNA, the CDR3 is TGTGCCAGCAGCTTAGCCCGGGGGCCGGCTTTCTTT. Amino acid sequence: CASSLARGPAFF.

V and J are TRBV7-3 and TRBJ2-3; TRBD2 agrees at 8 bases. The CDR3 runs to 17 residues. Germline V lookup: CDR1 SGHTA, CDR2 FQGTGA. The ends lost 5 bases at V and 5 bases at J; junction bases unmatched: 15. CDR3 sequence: CASSPTGTCGGIDTQYF. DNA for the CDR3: TGTGCCAGCAGCCCAACCGGGACTTGCGGGGGGATAGATACGCAGTATTTT.

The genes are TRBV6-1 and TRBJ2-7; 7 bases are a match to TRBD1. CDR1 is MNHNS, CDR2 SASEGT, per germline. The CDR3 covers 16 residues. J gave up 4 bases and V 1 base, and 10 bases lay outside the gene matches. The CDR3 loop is CASSEGPDRALYEQYF. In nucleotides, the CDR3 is TGTGCCAGCAGTGAAGGCCCCGACAGGGCCCTGTACGAGCAGTACTTC.

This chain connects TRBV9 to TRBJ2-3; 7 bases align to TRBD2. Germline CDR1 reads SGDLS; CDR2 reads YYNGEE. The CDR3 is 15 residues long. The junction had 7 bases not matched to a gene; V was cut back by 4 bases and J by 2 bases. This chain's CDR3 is CASSPRDYDTDTQYF. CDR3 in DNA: TGTGCCAGCAGCCCCCGGGACTACGACACAGATACGCAGTATTTT. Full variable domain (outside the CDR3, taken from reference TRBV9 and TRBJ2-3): DSGVTQTPKHLITATGQRVTLRCSPRSGDLSVYWYQQSLDQGLQFLIQYYNGEERAKGNILERFSAQQFPDLHSELNLSSLELGDSALYFCASSPRDYDTDTQYFGPGTRLTVL.

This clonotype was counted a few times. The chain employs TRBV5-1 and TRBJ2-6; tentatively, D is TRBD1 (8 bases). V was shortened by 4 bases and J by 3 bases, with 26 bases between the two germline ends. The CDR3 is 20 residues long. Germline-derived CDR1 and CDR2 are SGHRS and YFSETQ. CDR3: CASSLRPSGQGTGGANVLTF. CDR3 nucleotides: TGCGCCAGCAGCCTACGCCCTAGCGGACAGGGAACAGGTGGGGCCAACGTCCTGACTTTC.

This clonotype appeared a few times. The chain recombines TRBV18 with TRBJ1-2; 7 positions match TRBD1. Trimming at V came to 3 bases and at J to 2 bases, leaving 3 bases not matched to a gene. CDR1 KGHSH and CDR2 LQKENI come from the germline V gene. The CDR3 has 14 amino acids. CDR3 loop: CASSPGTENYGYTF. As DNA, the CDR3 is TGTGCCAGCTCACCCGGGACAGAGAACTATGGCTACACCTTC.

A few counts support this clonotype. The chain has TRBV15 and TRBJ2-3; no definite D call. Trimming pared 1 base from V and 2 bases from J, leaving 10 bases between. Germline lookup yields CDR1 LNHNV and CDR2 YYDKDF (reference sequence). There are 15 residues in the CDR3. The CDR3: CATSRGSRITDTQYF. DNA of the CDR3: TGTGCCACCAGCAGAGGGTCCCGGATCACAGATACGCAGTATTTT.

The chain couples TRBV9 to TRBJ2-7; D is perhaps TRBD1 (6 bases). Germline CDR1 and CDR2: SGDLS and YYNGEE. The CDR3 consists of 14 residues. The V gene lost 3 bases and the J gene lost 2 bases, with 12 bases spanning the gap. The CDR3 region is CASSAARTAYEQYF. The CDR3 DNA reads TGTGCCAGCAGCGCAGCTCGGACAGCCTACGAGCAGTACTTC.

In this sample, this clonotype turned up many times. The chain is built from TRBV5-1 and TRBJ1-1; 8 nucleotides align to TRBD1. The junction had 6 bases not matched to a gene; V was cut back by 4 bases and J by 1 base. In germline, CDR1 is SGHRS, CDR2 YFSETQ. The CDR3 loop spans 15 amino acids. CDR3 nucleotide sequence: TGCGCCAGCAGCCTGGGGGACAGGAGGAACACTGAAGCTTTCTTT. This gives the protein CASSLGDRRNTEAFF. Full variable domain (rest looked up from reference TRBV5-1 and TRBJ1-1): KAGVTQTPRYLIKTRGQQVTLSCSPISGHRSVSWYQQTPGQGLQFLFEYFSETQRNKGNFPGRFSGRQFSNSRSEMNVSTLELGDSALYLCASSLGDRRNTEAFFGQGTRLTVV.

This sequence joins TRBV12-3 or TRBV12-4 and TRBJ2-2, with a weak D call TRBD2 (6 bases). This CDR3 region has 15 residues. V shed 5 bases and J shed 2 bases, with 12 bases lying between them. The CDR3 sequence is CASSLSSANTGELFF. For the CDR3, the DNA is TGTGCCAGCAGTCTCTCTAGCGCCAACACCGGGGAGCTGTTTTTT.